These 29 T cell receptor beta chains were all obtained from the same sample, sequenced in a study of OX40 agonist ivuxolimab in advanced cancers. Generated by immunoSEQ multiplex PCR, the TCRdb table keeps only in-frame clones and is missing some. This sample has some 35,000 clones, with over 80% found just once. The input for sequencing was CD4+ or CD8+ T cells sorted from blood, taken in a trial of the OX40 agonist ivuxolimab. These receptor sequences come from an adult with an advanced solid tumor such as melanoma, head and neck, liver or kidney cancer.

This chain joins TRBV11-3 and TRBJ2-3; D is ambiguous. The CDR3 is made up of 13 amino acids. Germline V gene lookup returns CDR1 SGHNT and CDR2 YENEEA. V lost 6 bases to trimming and J lost 4 bases, with 11 bases between them. The CDR3 region has the DNA TGTGCCAGCAGTGGCGTTGGGGCAGATACGCAGTATTTT. Translated, it gives CASSGVGADTQYF.

The rearrangement joins TRBV27 to TRBJ2-1; 10 bases line up with TRBD2. This CDR3 has 14 residues. The V gene end was trimmed by 7 bases and the J gene end by 5 bases; junction bases not matched to a gene: 5. Per germline, CDR1 MNHEY and CDR2 SMNVEV (reference sequence). CDR3 DNA: TGTGCCAGCATTGGACTAGCGGAGCACAATGAGCAGTTCTTC. Its protein product is CASIGLAEHNEQFF.

V gene TRBV9 combines with J gene TRBJ2-7, with unresolved D. The CDR3 length is 13 residues. Germline CDR1 SGDLS, CDR2 YYNGEE. Trimming removed 0 bases at V and 7 bases at J, with 11 bases between. CDR3 in DNA: TGTGCCAGCAGCGTAGAAGGGATGAGTGAGCAGTACTTC. This codes for CASSVEGMSEQYF.

This clone was seen more than once but under ten times. The chain combines TRBV6-1 with TRBJ1-6; D unresolved. Germline CDR1 MNHNS, CDR2 SASEGT. The V end was cut by 7 bases, the J end by 9 bases, with 16 bases between. The CDR3 length is 14 residues. This CDR3 is CASTSAGDLSPLHF. For the CDR3, the DNA is TGTGCCAGCACTTCGGCTGGGGATCTTTCACCCCTCCACTTT.

This clone came up a few times. The V gene is TRBV6-4, the J gene TRBJ2-1; D is unclear. CDR1 is MRHNA, CDR2 SNTAGT, per germline. The CDR3 has 16 residues. Trimming cost V 0 bases and J 0 bases, with 9 bases left between them. The CDR3 bases are TGTGCCAGCAGTGACTCGACCCAGAGCTCCTACAATGAGCAGTTCTTC. Translated, it gives CASSDSTQSSYNEQFF.

In this sample, this clone turned up a few times. V is TRBV10-1 and J is TRBJ2-1; 12 nucleotides agree with TRBD2. This CDR3 spans 18 amino acids. Germline lookup yields CDR1 WNHNN and CDR2 SYGVQD (reference sequence). Losses at the gene ends were 6 bases for V and 0 bases for J; bases not matched to a gene: 9. The DNA for the CDR3 is TGCGCCAGCAGCCCTAGCGGGAGGGATTCTTTCTCCTACAATGAGCAGTTCTTC. It specifies CASSPSGRDSFSYNEQFF.

The gene calls are TRBV7-3 and TRBJ2-6; D possibly uses TRBD1 or TRBD2 (5 bases each). Trimming cost V 5 bases and J 2 bases, with 16 bases left between them. The CDR3 runs to 17 residues. The germline CDR1 and CDR2 sequences are SGHTA and FQGTGA. In DNA form, the CDR3 reads TGTGCCAGCAGCCACCCGGTAGGGGACCCTGGGGCCAACGTCCTGACTTTC. Translating gives CASSHPVGDPGANVLTF.

The V gene is TRBV4-1, the J gene TRBJ2-3; possibly TRBD1 or TRBD2 for D (8 bases each). The CDR3 spans 16 residues. The germline gives CDR1 MGHRA, CDR2 YSYEKL. Trimming took off 0 bases at V and 5 bases at J, with 15 bases between the two ends. CDR3 sequence reads: CASSQDSGTGGDTQYF. The CDR3 DNA sequence: TGCGCCAGCAGCCAAGATAGCGGGACAGGCGGAGATACGCAGTATTTT.

J is TRBJ2-7 and V is TRBV5-8; TRBD2 matches at 7 bases. The CDR3 is 15 amino acids. CDR1 SGHTS and CDR2 YDEGEE come from the germline V gene. The V gene end was trimmed by 4 bases and the J gene end by 4 bases; junction bases not matched to a gene: 11. CDR3 bases: TGTGCCAGCAGCCACGGGGCTAGCGGACCATACGAGCAGTACTTC. Protein: CASSHGASGPYEQYF.

The chain is built from TRBV5-8 and TRBJ2-7; 7 bases align to TRBD1. The CDR3 is 16 residues long. Germline V gene data show CDR1 as SGHTS and CDR2 as YDEGEE. With V trimmed by 6 bases and J by 1 base, 13 bases remained unmatched. The CDR3 region is CASNLRGRIGSYEQYF. The CDR3 region has the DNA TGTGCCAGCAACCTGAGGGGGCGAATAGGGTCCTACGAGCAGTACTTC.

This sequence joins TRBV1 and TRBJ2-1; the table's D call, TRBD2, was not checked against the DNA. TRBV1 has pseudogene status. The CDR3 is 16 amino acids. The CDR3 sequence: CTSSPPGTKSYNEQFF. The CDR3 region has the DNA TGCACCAGCAGCCCACCCGGGACTAAGTCCTACAATGAGCAGTTCTTC.

V gene TRBV7-6 combines with J gene TRBJ2-3; tentatively, D is TRBD2 (5 bases). The CDR3 sequence is 18 residues long. CDR1 SGHVS and CDR2 FNYEAQ come from the germline V gene. Trimming removed 2 bases at V and 0 bases at J, with 18 bases between. Here the CDR3 DNA reads TGTGCCAGCAGCTTACTCGTGACCGGGGAGAGTAGCACAGATACGCAGTATTTT. Its protein product is CASSLLVTGESSTDTQYF.

The V gene is TRBV9, the J gene TRBJ2-6; 7 positions agree with TRBD2. The CDR3 has 17 amino acids. Germline CDR1 reads SGDLS; CDR2 reads YYNGEE. V shed 0 bases and J 0 bases; nucleotides not matched to a gene: 3. CDR3 nucleotide sequence: TGTGCCAGCAGCGTAGAGGGAGGGAGCTCTGGGGCCAACGTCCTGACTTTC. It is translated as CASSVEGGSSGANVLTF.

The V and J genes are TRBV19 and TRBJ1-5, with a weak D call TRBD1 (5 bases). This CDR3 region has 13 residues. CDR1 is LNHDA and CDR2 is SQIVND in the germline V gene (reference sequence). Trimming stripped 0 bases from V and 7 bases from J, with 7 bases between. The CDR3 DNA reads as TGTGCCAGTAGTATAGAGTGGGGGCAGCCCCAGCATTTT. Its translation: CASSIEWGQPQHF.

The J gene is TRBJ1-3, the V gene TRBV5-6; D may be TRBD1 (6 bases). The germline gives CDR1 SGHDT, CDR2 YYEEEE. CDR3 length: 16 amino acids. The V and J ends lost 3 bases and 4 bases respectively, with 17 bases between them. The DNA of the CDR3 is TGTGCCAGCAGCTGGGGAGCGGGAACAGGGGGAAACACCATATATTTT. This sequence encodes CASSWGAGTGGNTIYF.

The sample holds a few counts of this clone. This CDR3 reads CASSSEGSSYNEQFF. In nucleotides, the CDR3 is TGTGCCAGCAGTTCGGAGGGAAGCTCCTACAATGAGCAGTTCTTC. This rearrangement joins TRBV6-4 to TRBJ2-1; a weak D match, TRBD2 (6 bases). The CDR3 loop spans 15 amino acids. The germline V and J ends were trimmed by 5 bases and 0 bases, with 11 bases remaining between them. CDR1 and CDR2 (germline): MRHNA, SNTAGT.

The V call is TRBV27, the J call TRBJ2-1, with D possibly being TRBD2 (5 bases). The V gene lost 1 base and the J gene lost 5 bases, with 9 bases spanning the gap. CDR1 is MNHEY and CDR2 is SMNVEV in the germline V gene (reference sequence). The CDR3 sequence is 14 residues long. CDR3 in DNA: TGTGCCAGCAGTTTATTTCCCGGGGACAATGAGCAGTTCTTC. Translated: CASSLFPGDNEQFF.

This rearrangement joins TRBV5-4 to TRBJ1-2; 11 bases agree with TRBD1. With V trimmed by 2 bases and J by 6 bases, 3 bases remained unmatched. CDR3 length equals 14 residues. Germline CDR1 SGHNT, CDR2 YYREEE (reference sequence). The CDR3 DNA sequence: TGTGCCAGCAGCTTCGGGACAGGGGGAAATGGCTACACCTTC. Translating it yields CASSFGTGGNGYTF.

This clone occurred a few times. This sequence joins TRBV9 and TRBJ2-7; tentatively, D is TRBD1 or TRBD2 (5 bases each). The CDR3 is 16 residues long. Trimming cost V 2 bases and J 0 bases, with 15 bases left between them. Germline V gene sequence: CDR1 SGDLS, CDR2 YYNGEE. Written as DNA, the CDR3 is TGTGCCAGCAGCGTCGGGGCTACTCCCGGCTCCTACGAGCAGTACTTC. Amino acids: CASSVGATPGSYEQYF.

This chain links TRBV11-1 with TRBJ2-7; possible D gene TRBD2, 5 bases. The CDR3 is 14 amino acids. Per the germline V gene, CDR1 is SGHAT and CDR2 is FQDESV (reference sequence). V gave up 5 bases and J gave up 3 bases, with 14 bases separating them. The CDR3, as DNA: TGTGCCAGCAGCCGTTCCGGGAACCACTACGAGCAGTACTTC. Translation: CASSRSGNHYEQYF.

V usage is TRBV5-6 and J usage is TRBJ2-3; TRBD1 is a possible D gene (6 bases). The CDR3 totals 15 residues. Germline loops: CDR1 SGHDT, CDR2 YYEEEE. The ends were cut back, 5 bases at V and 2 bases at J, with 15 bases in the middle. CDR3 DNA sequence: TGTGCCAGCAGTTGGACAGAATCCTACACAGATACGCAGTATTTT. Encoded protein: CASSWTESYTDTQYF.

J is TRBJ2-7 and V is TRBV5-4; 7 nucleotides align to TRBD1. The V segment lost 4 bases and the J segment 6 bases; nucleotides outside the gene matches: 10. Germline V gene lookup returns CDR1 SGHNT and CDR2 YYREEE (reference sequence). There are 14 residues in the CDR3. CDR3 in amino acids: CASSPRTGSLEQYF. Here the CDR3 DNA reads TGTGCCAGCAGCCCCAGGACAGGATCTCTCGAGCAGTACTTC.

The chain links TRBV10-2 to TRBJ2-7, with 7 bases fitting TRBD1. CDR1 is WSHSY and CDR2 is SAAADI in the germline V gene. With V trimmed by 9 bases and J by 7 bases, 12 bases remained unmatched. This CDR3 contains 13 residues. The CDR3 DNA reads TGCGCCAGTTTTTTTGACAGGGTGGGGGAGCAGTACTTC. Translated, it gives CASFFDRVGEQYF.

The gene calls are TRBV27 and TRBJ1-1; a possible D gene is TRBD1 (6 bases). Per the germline V gene, CDR1 is MNHEY and CDR2 is SMNVEV (reference sequence). With 4 bases removed from V and 0 bases from J, the gap between germline ends came to 12 bases. The CDR3 contains 15 residues. CDR3 nucleotides: TGTGCCAGCAGTTACCTTGGACAGATGAACACTGAAGCTTTCTTT. It specifies CASSYLGQMNTEAFF.

The chain combines TRBV29-1 with TRBJ2-1; TRBD1 aligns across 10 bases. This CDR3 spans 14 amino acids. In germline, CDR1 is SQVTM, CDR2 ANQGSEA. The ends lost 6 bases at V and 6 bases at J; junction bases unmatched: 8. DNA of the CDR3: TGCAGCGTCCTCGGGACAGGGGAGATCAATGAGCAGTTCTTC. This sequence encodes CSVLGTGEINEQFF.

The V gene is TRBV5-1, the J gene TRBJ2-3; no clear D gene. V shed 0 bases and J shed 2 bases, with 7 bases lying between them. CDR3 length equals 14 residues. Germline V gives CDR1 SGHRS, CDR2 YFSETQ. The CDR3, as DNA: TGCGCCAGCAGCTTGGCTCTAGTCACAGATACGCAGTATTTT. Its translation is CASSLALVTDTQYF.

This clone was observed a single time. The V call is TRBV25-1, the J call TRBJ2-7, with unresolved D. V gave up 7 bases and J gave up 3 bases, with 13 bases separating them. The CDR3 extends over 13 amino acids. CDR1 and CDR2 (germline): MGHDK, SYGVNS. CDR3 nucleotides: TGTGCCAGCACAGATAGTCACCTCTACGAGCAGTACTTC. Translated: CASTDSHLYEQYF.

The chain recombines TRBV27 with TRBJ2-1, with 10 bases lining up with TRBD2. The CDR3 loop spans 15 amino acids. V dropped 6 bases and J dropped 5; count of bases not matched to a gene: 7. The V gene's germline CDR1 is MNHEY and CDR2 SMNVEV (reference sequence). Here the CDR3 DNA reads TGTGCCAGCAGCCCCTTAGCGGGAGGCCACAATGAGCAGTTCTTC. Residues: CASSPLAGGHNEQFF.

The J gene is TRBJ1-4, the V gene TRBV9; tentative D call: TRBD1 (5 bases). In germline, CDR1 is SGDLS, CDR2 YYNGEE. The length of the CDR3 is 15 residues. The V and J ends lost 4 bases and 5 bases respectively, with 15 bases between them. Here the CDR3 DNA reads TGTGCCAGCAGCCCCCAGGGAAACGGGAATGAAAAACTGTTTTTT. Its protein is CASSPQGNGNEKLFF.